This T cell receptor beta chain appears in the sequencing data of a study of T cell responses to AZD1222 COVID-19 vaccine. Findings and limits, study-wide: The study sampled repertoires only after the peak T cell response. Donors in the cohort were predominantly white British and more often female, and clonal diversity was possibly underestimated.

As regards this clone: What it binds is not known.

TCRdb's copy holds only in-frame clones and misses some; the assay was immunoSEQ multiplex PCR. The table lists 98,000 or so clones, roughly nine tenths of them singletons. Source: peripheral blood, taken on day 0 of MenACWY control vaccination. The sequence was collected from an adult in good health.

The chain's CDR3 is CASSIDRESNQPQHF. The CDR3 region has the DNA TGTGCCAGTAGTATAGACAGGGAAAGCAATCAGCCCCAGCATTTT. The gene calls are TRBV19 and TRBJ1-5, with D possibly matching TRBD1 (5 bases). The CDR3 consists of 15 residues. In germline, CDR1 is LNHDA, CDR2 SQIVND (reference sequence). Trimming cost V 0 bases and J 1 base, with 7 bases left between them.